Each of the 2 T cell receptor beta chains below was sequenced from the same sample in a study of cytomegalovirus exposure and HLA in healthy donors. Vbeta (60) and Jbeta (13) primers were used in the PCR. Clones were read by immunoSEQ multiplex PCR, and TCRdb kept only the in-frame ones, dropping some. The sample includes around 170,000 clones, about 85% of them seen just once. Sequenced sample: PBMCs. Receptors originate from a man aged 45 to 65 in good health and CMV-seropositive.

The chain combines TRBV2 with TRBJ1-5; TRBD1 agrees at 8 bases. This CDR3 is 14 amino acids long. Germline CDR1 and CDR2: SNHLY and FYNNEI. With 5 bases clipped from V and 4 bases from J, the junction kept 4 bases outside the gene matches. CDR3 sequence: CASSFGQGNQPQHF. The CDR3 DNA follows: TGTGCCAGCAGTTTTGGACAGGGAAATCAGCCCCAGCATTTT.

The J gene is TRBJ2-3, the V gene TRBV9; D may be TRBD2 (5 bases). Trimming took off 0 bases at V and 2 bases at J, with 7 bases between the two ends. Per the germline V gene, CDR1 is SGDLS and CDR2 is YYNGEE. The CDR3 runs 14 residues. CDR3 coding DNA: TGTGCCAGCAGCGTAGGAGGGTACACAGATACGCAGTATTTT. Translating gives CASSVGGYTDTQYF.